Listed below are T cell receptor beta chains from one sample, sequenced in a study of blood T cell repertoires in COVID-19. Profiling relied on immunoSEQ multiplex PCR, and the TCRdb table lists in-frame clones only, not all of them. The table has about 150,000 clones, approximately 80% seen once. Input material: peripheral blood. The receptors stem from a man aged 55 to 70 who had recovered from COVID-19. Each CDR3 is given with its conserved first and last residue. A D gene is named only where the DNA matches it firmly. Not every row has a clone size; where given, it reads once, few, many or a size class.

size,D,V,J,CDR3,DNA
once,-,TRBV6-5,TRBJ2-7,CASSRGGRADEQYF,TGTGCCAGCAGCCGAGGGGGGAGGGCCGACGAGCAGTACTTC
-,TRBD1,TRBV4-1,TRBJ1-3,CASSQGPTGGSGNTIYF,TGCGCCAGCAGCCAAGGACCGACAGGGGGCTCTGGAAACACCATATATTTT
-,-,TRBV28,TRBJ2-4,CASSLQGSKNIQYF,TGTGCCAGCAGTTTACAGGGGTCCAAAAACATTCAGTACTTC
-,-,TRBV4-1,TRBJ1-2,CASSQAPGSFYGYTF,TGCGCCAGCAGCCAAGCCCCAGGCTCCTTCTATGGCTACACCTTC
-,-,TRBV15,TRBJ1-6,CATSSERDSPLHF,TGTGCCACCAGCTCAGAGAGGGATTCACCCCTCCACTTT
-,-,TRBV5-8,TRBJ2-3,CASSSRLDTQYF,TGTGCCAGCAGCTCTAGGCTCGATACGCAGTATTTT
-,TRBD1,TRBV7-2,TRBJ2-1,CASSLTWTGYNEQFF,TGTGCCAGCAGCTTAACCTGGACAGGGTACAATGAGCAGTTCTTC
-,-,TRBV4-3,TRBJ2-3,CASSLTSGADTQYF,TGCGCCAGCAGCCTAACTTCGGGGGCAGATACGCAGTATTTT
-,-,TRBV7-3,TRBJ2-7,CASSVGPPGRTSSYEQYF,TGTGCCAGCAGCGTCGGACCCCCGGGGAGGACGAGCTCCTACGAGCAGTACTTC
-,TRBD2,TRBV4-1,TRBJ2-2,CASSRGLAGGPGTGELFF,TGCGCCAGCAGCCGAGGACTAGCGGGAGGGCCCGGCACCGGGGAGCTGTTTTTT
-,-,TRBV4-3,TRBJ2-6,CASSQDNSGANVLTF,TGCGCCAGCAGCCAAGATAACTCTGGGGCCAACGTCCTGACTTTC
few,TRBD1,TRBV5-6,TRBJ1-2,CASSLTGTGDLGYTF,TGTGCCAGCAGCTTAACCGGGACAGGGGATTTAGGCTACACCTTC
-,TRBD2,TRBV19,TRBJ2-5,CASSGRVEGETQYF,TGTGCCAGTAGTGGGAGGGTGGAGGGAGAGACCCAGTACTTC
once,-,TRBV19,TRBJ1-5,CASTGGSHQPQHF,TGTGCCAGCACGGGAGGCAGTCATCAGCCCCAGCATTTT
once,TRBD2,TRBV11-2,TRBJ2-7,CASSLTSGIAYEQYF,TGTGCCAGCAGCCTGACTAGCGGGATCGCCTACGAGCAGTACTTC
-,TRBD1,TRBV5-4,TRBJ2-4,CASSLGGTGLAKNIQYF,TGTGCCAGCAGCTTGGGGGGGACAGGGCTGGCCAAAAACATTCAGTACTTC
once,-,TRBV5-4,TRBJ2-5,CASSARQAGSETQYF,TGTGCCAGCAGTGCCCGACAGGCCGGATCAGAGACCCAGTACTTC
-,TRBD1,TRBV5-4,TRBJ2-7,CASGGPGQGHEQYF,TGTGCCAGTGGAGGCCCGGGACAGGGCCACGAGCAGTACTTC
-,TRBD1,TRBV27,TRBJ2-7,CASSLTLGQAYEQYF,TGTGCCAGCAGTCTCACCTTAGGACAGGCCTACGAGCAGTACTTC
-,TRBD2,TRBV18,TRBJ2-7,CASSPLYLQGGSYEQYF,TGTGCCAGCTCACCCTTATATCTTCAGGGAGGGAGCTACGAGCAGTACTTC
-,-,TRBV6-2/TRBV6-3,TRBJ2-3,CASSYSELKGTDTQYF,TGTGCCAGCAGTTACTCGGAACTAAAGGGCACAGATACGCAGTATTTT
-,-,TRBV28,TRBJ2-5,CASSRPWAPQETQYF,TGTGCCAGCAGTCGTCCGTGGGCGCCCCAAGAGACCCAGTACTTC
-,TRBD1,TRBV6-8,TRBJ1-5,CASPSEGQGNQPQHF,TGTGCCAGCCCTTCCGAAGGACAGGGGAATCAGCCCCAGCATTTT
-,TRBD1,TRBV27,TRBJ2-7,CASSSRTGGYEQYF,TGTGCCAGCAGTTCGAGGACAGGGGGCTACGAGCAGTACTTC
many,TRBD1,TRBV6-2/TRBV6-3,TRBJ2-7,CASSYGPGQSSSEQYF,TGTGCCAGCAGTTACGGACCGGGACAGTCCTCCTCTGAGCAGTACTTC
-,-,TRBV19,TRBJ1-6,CASSVKDSNNSPLHF,TGTGCCAGTAGTGTAAAGGACAGTAATAATTCACCCCTCCACTTT
-,-,TRBV29-1,TRBJ1-1,CSVATTSNTEAFF,TGCAGCGTCGCCACCACATCGAACACTGAAGCTTTCTTT
-,TRBD2,TRBV28,TRBJ2-3,CASSFAGGPQPNTQYF,TGTGCCAGCAGTTTTGCGGGGGGGCCCCAACCAAATACGCAGTATTTT
-,-,TRBV4-3,TRBJ1-1,CASSQDGGLNTEAFF,TGCGCCAGCAGCCAAGATGGAGGCCTCAACACTGAAGCTTTCTTT
-,TRBD1,TRBV5-4,TRBJ1-1,CASSAGQGASTEAFF,TGTGCCAGCAGCGCGGGACAGGGGGCTTCAACTGAAGCTTTCTTT
-,-,TRBV14,TRBJ1-1,CASSQVGGLGGEAFF,TGTGCCAGCAGCCAAGTGGGTGGTTTGGGGGGTGAAGCTTTCTTT
-,TRBD1,TRBV4-3,TRBJ2-3,CASSQNLMSGQTISTDTQYF,TGCGCCAGCAGCCAAAACCTCATGTCGGGACAGACGATTAGCACAGATACGCAGTATTTT
-,-,TRBV7-8,TRBJ2-2,CASSSFNTGELFF,TGTGCCAGCAGCAGCTTTAACACCGGGGAGCTGTTTTTT
-,-,TRBV5-8,TRBJ1-1,CASSLGFGEGTEAFF,TGTGCCAGCAGCTTGGGATTCGGAGAGGGCACTGAAGCTTTCTTT
once,TRBD2,TRBV2,TRBJ2-5,CASSELAGGQETQYF,TGTGCCAGCAGTGAGCTAGCGGGAGGGCAAGAGACCCAGTACTTC
few,-,TRBV7-3,TRBJ2-1,CASSPFSGNEQFF,TGTGCCAGCAGCCCCTTTAGTGGCAATGAGCAGTTCTTC
few,-,TRBV7-9,TRBJ2-7,CASSPPGPSYEQYF,TGTGCCAGCAGCCCCCCAGGGCCTTCCTACGAGCAGTACTTC
-,-,TRBV4-2,TRBJ1-5,CASSQGSPGQPQHF,TGTGCCAGCAGCCAAGGGTCGCCGGGGCAGCCCCAGCATTTT
few,-,TRBV19,TRBJ1-1,CASRRNENTEAFF,TGTGCCAGTAGGAGGAATGAGAACACTGAAGCTTTCTTT
-,-,TRBV5-1,TRBJ2-5,CASSSEVRETQYF,TGCGCCAGCAGTTCGGAGGTTCGGGAGACCCAGTACTTC
few,TRBD2,TRBV5-3,TRBJ2-5,CARSFRLAGNQETQYF,TGTGCCAGAAGCTTTCGACTAGCGGGAAACCAAGAGACCCAGTACTTC
-,TRBD1,TRBV19,TRBJ1-1,CASSSKGQGASFF,TGTGCCAGTAGTTCTAAAGGACAGGGCGCGTCTTTCTTT
-,TRBD1,TRBV5-1,TRBJ1-5,CASSLGQGGQPQHF,TGCGCCAGCAGCTTGGGGCAGGGGGGTCAGCCCCAGCATTTT
-,-,TRBV10-2,TRBJ1-4,CASSLRETNEKLFF,TGCGCCAGCAGCCTCAGGGAAACTAATGAAAAACTGTTTTTT
-,TRBD2,TRBV3-1/TRBV3-2,TRBJ2-3,CASSIGTSGITDTQYF,TGTGCCAGCAGCATCGGGACTAGCGGGATCACAGATACGCAGTATTTT
-,-,TRBV5-1,TRBJ1-4,CASSFGGNLGEKLFF,TGCGCCAGCAGCTTTGGAGGGAATTTGGGTGAAAAACTGTTTTTT
-,TRBD1,TRBV6-2/TRBV6-3,TRBJ1-2,CASSRGTDYNYGYTF,TGTGCCAGCAGCCGTGGGACAGACTATAACTATGGCTACACCTTC
-,-,TRBV4-2,TRBJ1-3,CASSQAARNTIYF,TGTGCCAGCAGCCAAGCCGCGAGAAACACCATATATTTT